Listed below are T cell receptor beta chains from one sample, sequenced in a study of blood T cell repertoires in COVID-19. Sequenced by immunoSEQ multiplex PCR; TCRdb stores in-frame clones only, minus some. In the table there are 170,000 or so clones, more than 75% of which are singletons. Sequenced material: PBMCs or T cells enriched from blood (not recorded which). These receptors were taken from a woman between 50 and 59 years old who had recovered from COVID-19. CDR3s include the opening cysteine and the closing phenylalanine or tryptophan. The order of the fields is V gene, J gene, clone size, D gene, CDR3 DNA, CDR3 protein. The D gene is left open where the match is weak. Size values are once, few and many counts, or a class for expanded clones, and some rows have none.

>TRBV3-1/TRBV3-2|TRBJ2-7|NA|TRBD1
TGTGCCAGCAGCCAAGATATGGGACAGGGACCCTACGAGCAGTACTTC
CASSQDMGQGPYEQYF
>TRBV19|TRBJ2-2|few|TRBD2
TGTGCCAGTAGTATCGGCGCGGGGGCCGGGGAGCTGTTTTTT
CASSIGAGAGELFF
>TRBV30|TRBJ1-1|NA|TRBD1
TGTGCCTGGAGTGTTGCCCGAGGGACAGGGTTTATCACTGAAGCTTTCTTT
CAWSVARGTGFITEAFF
>TRBV24-1|TRBJ1-2|NA|TRBD1
TGTGCCACCAGTGGGACAGGGGGGACTGGAGGCTACACCTTC
CATSGTGGTGGYTF
>TRBV27|TRBJ1-1|NA|NA
TGTGCCAGCAGGGGACACTTAAACACTGAAGCTTTCTTT
CASRGHLNTEAFF
>TRBV7-2|TRBJ2-1|once|NA
TGTGCCAGCAGCATAAGGCCCCAGGGTAATGAGCAGTTCTTC
CASSIRPQGNEQFF
>TRBV6-5|TRBJ2-7|NA|TRBD2
TGTGCCAGCAGTTCCCTGGCAGCGGGGATCTACGAGCAGTACTTC
CASSSLAAGIYEQYF
>TRBV7-9|TRBJ2-1|few|TRBD2
TGTGCCAGCAGCGTAGGAGGCGGGAGCCCCAATGAGCAGTTCTTC
CASSVGGGSPNEQFF
>TRBV4-3|TRBJ2-1|NA|NA
TGCGCCAGCAGCCAAGGGGCTGTGGGGCGCTCTGTGGAGCAGTTCTTC
CASSQGAVGRSVEQFF
>TRBV6-2/TRBV6-3|TRBJ2-7|NA|TRBD2
TGTGCCAGCAGTCTTTCGACGGGAGGGCCGGGCGAGCAGTACTTC
CASSLSTGGPGEQYF
>TRBV18|TRBJ2-7|NA|NA
TGTGCCAGCTCACCACCGACAGCCTTCTACGAGCAGTACTTC
CASSPPTAFYEQYF
>TRBV30|TRBJ1-1|NA|NA
TGTGCCTGGGAACCTGGCGGGAAAGACACTGAAGCTTTCTTT
CAWEPGGKDTEAFF
>TRBV7-3|TRBJ2-3|NA|TRBD2
TGTGCCAGCAGCTCCAGACTAGCGGCTAGCACAGATACGCAGTATTTT
CASSSRLAASTDTQYF
>TRBV5-1|TRBJ2-7|NA|TRBD1
TGCGCCAGCAGCTCGGGCCGGGACAGGGGGAGGGAGCAGTACTTC
CASSSGRDRGREQYF
>TRBV6-2/TRBV6-3|TRBJ1-1|NA|NA
TGTGCCAGCAGTTACCTCCGGGAAGCTTTCTTT
CASSYLREAFF
>TRBV25-1|TRBJ2-5|NA|NA
TGTGCCAGCAGTGAATACCGTAGGGCGGGGTCCCAGTACTTC
CASSEYRRAGSQYF
>TRBV30|TRBJ2-1|NA|NA
TGTGCCTGGGGAGCGTATGAGCAGTTCTTC
CAWGAYEQFF
>TRBV28|TRBJ2-3|NA|TRBD2
TGTGCCAGCAGTTTCGGGGGGATTGGGCAGTATTTT
CASSFGGIGQYF
>TRBV4-1|TRBJ2-5|NA|NA
TGCGCCAGCAGCCGGGCAGGGTGGCAAGAGACCCAGTACTTC
CASSRAGWQETQYF
>TRBV14|TRBJ2-5|NA|TRBD1
TGTGCCAGCAGCCAAGGAGGGACAGAAGAGACCCAGTACTTC
CASSQGGTEETQYF
>TRBV18|TRBJ2-3|NA|NA
TGTGCCAGCTCGTTCGGGGGGCAGGGAAGCACAGATACGCAGTATTTT
CASSFGGQGSTDTQYF
>TRBV28|TRBJ1-4|NA|TRBD1
TGTGCCAGCAGTCCACGGACAGGGGGGGAGGAAAAACTGTTTTTT
CASSPRTGGEEKLFF
>TRBV28|TRBJ2-1|NA|NA
TGTGCCAGGGAGGGTCGGATTATAAACAATGAGCAGTTCTTC
CAREGRIINNEQFF
>TRBV7-9|TRBJ2-7|few|NA
TGTGCCAGCAGCCCGGCAGGGGCGACCAACGAGCAGTACTTC
CASSPAGATNEQYF
>TRBV7-9|TRBJ2-3|NA|TRBD2
TGTGCCAGCAGCCGATCGAGCGGGAGAGGAGATACGCAGTATTTT
CASSRSSGRGDTQYF
>TRBV7-2|TRBJ2-5|NA|TRBD2
TGTGCCAGCAGCGACCCGGGACTAGAAGAGACCCAGTACTTC
CASSDPGLEETQYF
>TRBV6-2/TRBV6-3|TRBJ2-1|NA|NA
TGTGCCAGCAGTTTATTCACCGGGAACAATGAGCAGTTCTTC
CASSLFTGNNEQFF
>TRBV3-1/TRBV3-2|TRBJ1-6|NA|NA
TGTGCCAGCAGCCAAAGGCCGATGACAGGCCCCTATAATTCACCCCTCCACTTT
CASSQRPMTGPYNSPLHF
>TRBV28|TRBJ2-6|NA|NA
TGTGCCAGCCACGGGGTGTATAGGCTTTCGGGGGCCAACGTCCTGACTTTC
CASHGVYRLSGANVLTF
>TRBV30|TRBJ2-7|NA|TRBD1
TGTGCCTGGAGTTACCTGACAGGGGAAAGCGAGCAGTACTTC
CAWSYLTGESEQYF
>TRBV5-6|TRBJ2-3|NA|NA
TGTGCCAGCAGCCCGTACAGGAAGTGGGACACAGATACGCAGTATTTT
CASSPYRKWDTDTQYF
>TRBV28|TRBJ2-7|NA|NA
TGTGCCAGCAGTTCCGGGACACTCTACGAGCAGTACTTC
CASSSGTLYEQYF
>TRBV6-2/TRBV6-3|TRBJ2-2|NA|TRBD1
TGTGCCAGCAGTGGACCCGAACTACGACAGGGGAACACCGGGGAGCTGTTTTTT
CASSGPELRQGNTGELFF
>TRBV30|TRBJ2-1|NA|TRBD2
TGTGCCTGGAGTAGGACTAGCGGGTACAATGAGCAGTTCTTC
CAWSRTSGYNEQFF
>TRBV18|TRBJ2-1|NA|TRBD2
TGTGCCAGCTCACCACCTAATTTTGCGGGGGAGAACAATGAGCAGTTCTTC
CASSPPNFAGENNEQFF
>TRBV6-5|TRBJ1-5|NA|NA
TGTGCCAGCATGGGGGGTAATCAGCCCCAGCATTTT
CASMGGNQPQHF
>TRBV19|TRBJ2-1|NA|TRBD1
TGTGCCAGTAGTACCTACCGGGGGACAGGGGATAGGGATGAGCAGTTCTTC
CASSTYRGTGDRDEQFF
>TRBV7-2|TRBJ1-4|few|NA
TGTGCCAGCAGCTTAGCACGCCGGAGTAATGAAAAACTATTTTTT
CASSLARRSNEKLFF
>TRBV12-3/TRBV12-4|TRBJ2-7|few|NA
TGTGCCAGCAGTTTTAGCCATTCCTACGAGCAGTACTTC
CASSFSHSYEQYF
>TRBV3-1/TRBV3-2|TRBJ1-5|NA|TRBD1
TGTGCCAGCAGCCCCGGGACAGGGTTCGGGAGGCCCCAGCATTTT
CASSPGTGFGRPQHF
>TRBV3-1/TRBV3-2|TRBJ2-7|NA|NA
TGTGCCAGCAGCCATCACGGAGGGAAAGAGCAGTACTTC
CASSHHGGKEQYF
>TRBV7-2|TRBJ2-3|NA|TRBD2
TGTGCCAGCAGCTTAAGGGCGGGAGAGGGCACAGATACGCAGTATTTT
CASSLRAGEGTDTQYF
>TRBV18|TRBJ2-1|NA|NA
TGTGCCAGCTCACTAACCGAAACTTATAATGCGGTGAGCAATGAGCAGTTCTTC
CASSLTETYNAVSNEQFF
>TRBV19|TRBJ1-1|NA|TRBD1
TGTGCCAGCCACCGGGACAGGGGGCGAGACACTGAAGCTTTCTTT
CASHRDRGRDTEAFF
>TRBV24-1|TRBJ2-3|once|NA
TGTGCCACCAGTGACCTAGCGACGAGCGATACGCAGTATTTT
CATSDLATSDTQYF
>TRBV24-1|TRBJ2-7|NA|TRBD1
TGTGCCACCAGTGATGCCAGGGACAGTAGCAACGAGCAGTACTTC
CATSDARDSSNEQYF
>TRBV5-1|TRBJ2-1|NA|TRBD2
TGCGCCAGCAGCTTGGCACTAGCGGCCTACAATGAGCAGTTCTTC
CASSLALAAYNEQFF
>TRBV9|TRBJ1-5|NA|NA
TGTGCCAGCAGCGTAGATGGTCAGGTCACGGCGACACCGCATTTT
CASSVDGQVTATPHF
>TRBV11-2|TRBJ2-2|NA|TRBD2
TGTGCCAGCAGCTTAGATTCGTGGCGGGAGCCCACCGGGGAGCTGTTTTTT
CASSLDSWREPTGELFF
>TRBV3-1/TRBV3-2|TRBJ2-7|NA|NA
TGTGCCAGCAGCCAACAGGGACTCATGTACGAGCAGTACTTC
CASSQQGLMYEQYF